Below, 17 T cell receptor beta chains from the same sample are listed, as sequenced in a study of immune evolution from preneoplasia to lung adenocarcinoma. Sequencing used immunoSEQ multiplex PCR; TCRdb keeps in-frame clones, though not all of them. The table lists about 5,000 clones, just under 85% of them singletons, with roughly 21% in the top ten. The sequencing input was FFPE adjacent normal lung tissue. Receptors were obtained from an older donor with lung adenocarcinoma.

The rearrangement uses TRBV5-1 and TRBJ2-1; D perhaps matches TRBD1 (6 bases). The CDR3 length is 15 residues. Germline values: CDR1 SGHRS, CDR2 YFSETQ. V was cut by 4 bases and J by 0 bases, with 11 bases left in between. The CDR3 spells CASSRQVSSYNEQFF. CDR3 DNA sequence: TGCGCCAGCAGCCGACAGGTTAGCTCCTACAATGAGCAGTTCTTC.

The V call is TRBV7-2, the J call TRBJ2-7, with D hard to call. Trimming shortened V by 3 bases and J by 1 base, and 4 bases separated the two germline ends. Germline CDR1 reads SGHTA; CDR2 reads FQGNSA. The CDR3 consists of 12 residues. In DNA form, the CDR3 reads TGTGCCAGCAGCTTGATATCCTACGAGCAGTACTTC. It translates to CASSLISYEQYF.

The V call is TRBV16, the J call TRBJ1-4; no firm D call. The V gene's germline CDR1 is KGHSY and CDR2 FQNENV. V was trimmed by 0 bases and J by 10 bases, leaving 9 bases between them. CDR3 length equals 13 residues. CDR3 sequence reads: CASSQSPEGKLFF. Written as DNA, the CDR3 is TGTGCCAGCAGCCAATCCCCGGAGGGAAAACTGTTTTTT.

With respect to this clone: Other DNA sequences of this sample code for an identical CDR3. The chain employs TRBV20-1 and TRBJ2-1; D uncertain. V was clipped by 5 bases and J by 7 bases, with 6 bases between them. Germline lookup yields CDR1 DFQATT and CDR2 SNEGSKA (reference sequence). The CDR3 has 10 residues. The CDR3 DNA reads as TGCAGTGCTCTAGGGAATGAGCAGTTCTTC. It translates to CSALGNEQFF.

The gene calls are TRBV5-6 and TRBJ1-2, with 8 bases aligning to TRBD1. This CDR3 has 15 amino acids. Looked up from germline, CDR1 is SGHDT and CDR2 is YYEEEE. Germline trimming cut 3 bases from V and 2 bases from J; bases unmatched to any gene: 6. CDR3 sequence: CASSSLTGGNYGYTF. The CDR3 DNA reads as TGTGCCAGCAGCTCGTTAACAGGGGGGAACTATGGCTACACCTTC. Variable domain in full (rest from reference TRBV5-6 and TRBJ1-2): DAGVTQSPTHLIKTRGQQVTLRCSPKSGHDTVSWYQQALGQGPQFIFQYYEEEERQRGNFPDRFSGHQFPNYSSELNVNALLLGDSALYLCASSSLTGGNYGYTFGSGTRLTVV.

The J gene is TRBJ2-7, the V gene TRBV30; 11 nucleotides agree with TRBD2. Unmatched junction bases numbered 6, after V lost 4 bases and J lost 4 bases. CDR1 is GTSNPN, CDR2 SVGIG, per germline (reference sequence). The CDR3 totals 14 residues. The CDR3 loop is CAWTLAGGKYEQYF. CDR3 sequence (DNA): TGTGCCTGGACCCTAGCGGGAGGCAAGTACGAGCAGTACTTC. Full variable domain (outside the CDR3, taken from reference TRBV30 and TRBJ2-7): SQTIHQWPATLVQPVGSPLSLECTVEGTSNPNLYWYRQAAGRGLQLLFYSVGIGQISSEVPQNLSASRPQDRQFILSSKKLLLSDSGFYLCAWTLAGGKYEQYFGPGTRLTVT.

The J gene is TRBJ1-1, the V gene TRBV5-1, with TRBD1 identical over 7 bases. CDR3 length: 14 residues. CDR1 and CDR2 (germline): SGHRS, YFSETQ. Losses at the gene ends were 4 bases for V and 0 bases for J; bases not matched to a gene: 3. Here the CDR3 reads CASSLGQMNTEAFF. For the CDR3, the DNA is TGCGCCAGCAGCCTGGGACAGATGAACACTGAAGCTTTCTTT.

The chain links TRBV9 to TRBJ2-3, with no clear D. Germline V gene sequence: CDR1 SGDLS, CDR2 YYNGEE. CDR3 length: 13 amino acids. Trimming removed 4 bases at V and 2 bases at J, with 8 bases between. The CDR3 loop reads CASSSRLTDTQYF. CDR3 in DNA: TGTGCCAGCAGCTCCCGCCTCACAGATACGCAGTATTTT.

The chain employs TRBV29-1 and TRBJ1-1; a weak D match, TRBD1 (5 bases). The CDR3 is 12 residues long. CDR1 SQVTM and CDR2 ANQGSEA come from the germline V gene. V was pared by 4 bases and J by 8 bases, with 14 bases between. CDR3 amino acids: CSVAEGAGEAFF. CDR3 DNA: TGCAGCGTTGCAGAAGGTGCAGGGGAAGCTTTCTTT.

In this sample, this clone turned up once. The V and J genes are TRBV29-1 and TRBJ2-3; 11 positions match TRBD2. The V gene end was trimmed by 4 bases and the J gene end by 0 bases; junction bases not matched to a gene: 21. CDR3 size: 21 residues. The germline CDR1 and CDR2 sequences are SQVTM and ANQGSEA. Here the CDR3 reads CSVVGHPGGTSGGASTDTQYF. The CDR3 DNA sequence: TGCAGCGTTGTGGGACACCCAGGGGGTACTAGCGGGGGAGCTAGCACAGATACGCAGTATTTT.

This chain connects TRBV4-1 to TRBJ2-5, with 14 bases lining up with TRBD2. The V and J ends lost 4 bases and 7 bases, in that order; junction bases with no gene match: 11. The CDR3 totals 17 residues. Germline lookup yields CDR1 MGHRA and CDR2 YSYEKL. The CDR3 nucleotides are TGCGCCAGCAGCCCCGGGGTGGGACTAGCGGGAGAGGGGACCCAGTACTTC. Protein product: CASSPGVGLAGEGTQYF.

Turning to this clone: An end of the junction does not agree with germline; a read error may underlie this. V gene TRBV27 combines with J gene TRBJ2-7; D possibly corresponds to TRBD2 (5 bases). The CDR3 runs 13 residues. Germline V gene data show CDR1 as MNHEY and CDR2 as SMNVEV (reference sequence). In nucleotides, the CDR3 is TGCGAATATCGGGGTCGCCCAACCTACGAGCAGTACTTC. Protein sequence: CEYRGRPTYEQYF.

The chain combines TRBV5-1 with TRBJ2-2; no reliable D call. The CDR3 is made up of 13 amino acids. The germline gives CDR1 SGHRS, CDR2 YFSETQ. V dropped 5 bases and J dropped 0 bases, with 5 bases sitting between them. DNA for the CDR3: TGCGCCAGCAGGACGTCGAACACCGGGGAGCTGTTTTTT. Protein: CASRTSNTGELFF. The whole variable domain, remainder taken from reference TRBV5-1 and TRBJ2-2, is KAGVTQTPRYLIKTRGQQVTLSCSPISGHRSVSWYQQTPGQGLQFLFEYFSETQRNKGNFPGRFSGRQFSNSRSEMNVSTLELGDSALYLCASRTSNTGELFFGEGSRLTVL.

The genes are TRBV28 and TRBJ1-1; D perhaps matches TRBD1 (5 bases). The CDR3 runs to 15 residues. In germline, CDR1 is MDHEN, CDR2 SYDVKM. The ends were cut back, 5 bases at V and 1 base at J, with 14 bases in the middle. CDR3: CASSGWGRENTEAFF. The CDR3 region has the DNA TGTGCCAGCAGTGGCTGGGGCAGGGAGAACACTGAAGCTTTCTTT.

V is TRBV27 and J is TRBJ2-7; D remains unclear. Germline CDR1 and CDR2: MNHEY and SMNVEV (reference sequence). Trimming removed 5 bases from V and 3 bases from J, with 14 bases in between. This CDR3 is 14 amino acids long. CDR3 loop: CASSPPQDRYEQYF. In DNA, the CDR3 is TGTGCCAGCAGTCCCCCCCAGGACCGCTACGAGCAGTACTTC.

This sequence joins TRBV18 and TRBJ2-7; D perhaps matches TRBD1 (5 bases). Germline values: CDR1 KGHSH, CDR2 LQKENI. Trimming pared 0 bases from V and 2 bases from J, leaving 17 bases between. The CDR3 extends over 17 amino acids. The CDR3 DNA is TGTGCCAGCTCACCACCAGTCCATCAGGGAATTCCCTACGAGCAGTACTTC. Residues: CASSPPVHQGIPYEQYF.

The V call is TRBV28, the J call TRBJ2-2, with 11 nucleotides matching TRBD2. This CDR3 is 20 amino acids long. Germline V CDR1 and CDR2: MDHEN, SYDVKM. With 2 bases clipped from V and 3 bases from J, the junction kept 14 bases outside the gene matches. The CDR3 loop is CASSLPNPKGLAGYTGELFF. DNA of the CDR3: TGTGCCAGCAGTTTACCCAACCCCAAAGGACTAGCGGGCTACACCGGGGAGCTGTTTTTT.